One sample yielded the 15 T cell receptor beta chains listed below, sequenced in a study of vaccination effects on CD4 cells after COVID-19. Sequencing was preceded by expansion of antigen-specific CD4+ T cells with viral peptide pools in the ViraFEST assay. When around nine days of culture had elapsed, CD4+ T cells were isolated. Two-dose vaccination with either BNT162b2 or mRNA-1273 was given to the participants. Generated by immunoSEQ multiplex PCR, the TCRdb table keeps only in-frame clones and is missing some. The sample holds roughly 27,000 clones; roughly 74% are singletons and the top ten take approximately 9.1%. No antigen has been identified for these receptors. The material sequenced was CD4+ T cells from PBMCs cultured with HCoV-NL63 spike peptides, taken after COVID-19 vaccination. These TCRs come from a human donor who received a COVID-19 vaccine.

This chain uses TRBV11-2 with TRBJ2-4, with 7 bases identical to TRBD2. Looked up from germline, CDR1 is SGHAT and CDR2 is FQNNGV. The CDR3 has 17 amino acids. J lost 0 bases, V lost 5 bases, and 10 bases had no gene match. The CDR3 loop reads CASSDSATSLAKNIQYF. The CDR3 region has the DNA TGTGCCAGCAGCGATAGTGCGACTAGCTTAGCCAAAAACATTCAGTACTTC.

This clone was seen a single time. The genes are TRBV6-5 and TRBJ2-3; TRBD2 is a possible D gene (5 bases). Germline V CDR1 and CDR2: MNHEY, SVGAGI. Trimming took 8 bases from V and 2 from J, leaving 17 bases between them. This CDR3 region has 15 residues. The CDR3 spells CASVIAPTLTDTQYF. DNA for the CDR3: TGTGCCAGCGTAATAGCGCCAACCCTCACAGATACGCAGTATTTT.

The chain couples TRBV5-1 to TRBJ2-7; unclear D gene. In germline, CDR1 is SGHRS, CDR2 YFSETQ. V lost 0 bases, J lost 4 bases, and 8 bases lay in between. This CDR3 comprises 13 residues. The CDR3 nucleotides read TGCGCCAGCAGCTTGGGATCCAGTTACGAGCAGTACTTC. As protein: CASSLGSSYEQYF.

V usage is TRBV24-1 and J usage is TRBJ1-1; the D is unclear. V was shortened by 6 bases and J by 0 bases, with 7 bases between the two germline ends. CDR3 length: 13 amino acids. Germline V gives CDR1 KGHDR, CDR2 SFDVKD. CDR3 protein: CATSSEMNTEAFF. The CDR3 region has the DNA TGTGCCACCAGTTCAGAGATGAACACTGAAGCTTTCTTT.

The chain couples TRBV5-1 to TRBJ2-1; D is unresolved. V was trimmed by 1 base and J by 0 bases, leaving 5 bases between them. Germline V CDR1 and CDR2: SGHRS, YFSETQ. The CDR3 runs 14 residues. The CDR3 loop reads CASSLSSSYNEQFF. Here the CDR3 DNA reads TGCGCCAGCAGCTTGTCCAGCTCCTACAATGAGCAGTTCTTC.

The chain couples TRBV5-1 to TRBJ1-5, with no clear D. There are 15 residues in the CDR3. CDR1 is SGHRS and CDR2 is YFSETQ in the germline V gene. V lost 4 bases to trimming and J lost 4 bases, with 15 bases between them. The CDR3 DNA follows: TGCGCCAGCAGCCCCGAGGTGGGCAGAAATCAGCCCCAGCATTTT. It specifies CASSPEVGRNQPQHF.

This chain connects TRBV19 to TRBJ1-2, with unresolved D. Per germline, CDR1 LNHDA and CDR2 SQIVND (reference sequence). The CDR3 has 12 residues. Trimming removed 3 bases at V and 6 bases at J, with 8 bases between. The CDR3 DNA is TGTGCCAGTAGTATTAAGGGAAATGGCTACACCTTC. Its protein is CASSIKGNGYTF. Drawing the rest from reference TRBV19 and TRBJ1-2, the complete variable domain is DGGITQSPKYLFRKEGQNVTLSCEQNLNHDAMYWYRQDPGQGLRLIYYSQIVNDFQKGDIAEGYSVSREKKESFPLTVTSAQKNPTAFYLCASSIKGNGYTFGSGTRLTVV.

The CDR3 reads CASSKPAGPEDEKLFF. The CDR3 DNA reads as TGTGCCAGCAGCAAACCTGCGGGCCCGGAGGATGAAAAACTGTTTTTT. The chain links TRBV21-1 to TRBJ1-4. TRBV21-1 represents a pseudogene. The length of the CDR3 is 16 residues.

The J gene is TRBJ2-3, the V gene TRBV5-8; D is perhaps TRBD2 (5 bases). The CDR3 covers 16 residues. Germline assignment: CDR1 SGHTS and CDR2 YDEGEE. The V end lost 0 bases, the J end lost 1 base, and 12 bases lay between the germline ends. This CDR3 is CASSLERLERTDTQYF. The CDR3 bases are TGTGCCAGCAGCTTGGAGCGGCTAGAGCGCACAGATACGCAGTATTTT.

J is TRBJ1-5 and V is TRBV7-6, with a possible D match to TRBD1 (6 bases). The germline V and J ends were trimmed by 2 bases and 3 bases, with 17 bases remaining between them. The CDR3 loop spans 17 amino acids. CDR1 and CDR2 from the germline V gene are SGHVS and FNYEAQ. The CDR3 loop reads CASSLSLRRTANQPQHF. The CDR3 DNA reads as TGTGCCAGCAGCTTAAGTTTAAGGAGGACAGCCAATCAGCCCCAGCATTTT.

The rearrangement joins TRBV18 to TRBJ1-1; D is unresolved. The V and J ends lost 3 bases and 1 base respectively, with 9 bases between them. Germline V CDR1 and CDR2: KGHSH, LQKENI. The CDR3 loop spans 14 amino acids. CDR3 region: CASSPSFQNTEAFF. CDR3 bases: TGTGCCAGCTCACCCTCCTTTCAGAACACTGAAGCTTTCTTT.

J is TRBJ2-3 and V is TRBV9; 11 nucleotides match TRBD2. V lost 3 bases to trimming and J lost 9 bases; unmatched junction nucleotides: 6. In germline, CDR1 is SGDLS, CDR2 YYNGEE. There are 14 residues in the CDR3. CDR3 protein: CASSARLAGLTQYF. Here the CDR3 DNA reads TGTGCCAGCAGCGCCCGACTAGCGGGGTTGACGCAGTATTTT.

This clone was picked up one time. The J gene is TRBJ1-2, the V gene TRBV29-1; tentative D call: TRBD1 (5 bases). The V gene lost 1 base and the J gene lost 5 bases, with 11 bases spanning the gap. Looked up from germline, CDR1 is SQVTM and CDR2 is ANQGSEA. This CDR3 is built from 13 residues. CDR3 bases: TGCAGCGTTGAAGGGGTGGACATTTATGGCTACACCTTC. Amino acid sequence: CSVEGVDIYGYTF.

J is TRBJ1-5 and V is TRBV6-5, with D maybe TRBD1 (5 bases). V was pared by 6 bases and J by 2 bases, with 11 bases between. Germline V CDR1 and CDR2: MNHEY, SVGAGI. The CDR3 covers 14 residues. The CDR3 here is CASRQGLGNQPQHF. The CDR3 DNA reads as TGTGCCAGCAGGCAGGGACTTGGCAATCAGCCCCAGCATTTT.

The chain combines TRBV5-1 with TRBJ2-7, with D possibly being TRBD1 (6 bases). From germline, CDR1 is SGHRS and CDR2 YFSETQ. V was shortened by 2 bases and J by 2 bases, with 11 bases between the two germline ends. The CDR3 runs 14 residues. The CDR3 region is CASSFLDSTYEQYF. Here the CDR3 DNA reads TGCGCCAGCAGCTTCTTGGACAGTACCTACGAGCAGTACTTC.